This is a list of T cell receptor beta chains from one sample in a study of early T cells in non-severe SARS-CoV-2 infection. TCRdb recomputed calls from the 5' RACE reads with MiXCR, one row per CDR3 protein. The table records tens of thousands of distinct CDR3 sequences, 13% of them present only once. Sample: whole blood. The receptors stem from an adult who was a healthcare worker with PCR-confirmed SARS-CoV-2 infection or an uninfected control (not recorded which). The CDR3 runs from the conserved cysteine through the conserved F or W. D genes are given only for firm matches. Clone size appears in some rows only: once, few, many, or a class for an expanded clone.

D,V,size,length,J,DNA,CDR3
.,TRBV10-3,many,16,TRBJ2-1,TGTGCCATCAGTGAGTCTACGGGAGCGACTAACAATGAGCAGTTCTTC,CAISESTGATNNEQFF
TRBD1,TRBV12-3/TRBV12-4,many,16,TRBJ2-3,TGTGCCAGCAGTTTAGCAGAGGACAGGGGCAGGGATACGCAGTATTTT,CASSLAEDRGRDTQYF
TRBD1,TRBV2,.,13,TRBJ1-2,TGTGCCAGCACGACTCGGACAGGCTATGGCTACACCTTC,CASTTRTGYGYTF
.,TRBV27,.,16,TRBJ2-7,TGTGCCAGCAGTTTATGGGCGGCGGAGGGGAACTACGAGCAGTACTTC,CASSLWAAEGNYEQYF
TRBD1,TRBV12-3/TRBV12-4,.,12,TRBJ2-7,TGTGCCAGCAGTTTCCACAGGGGCGAGCAGTACTTC,CASSFHRGEQYF
.,TRBV7-6,.,13,TRBJ2-7,TGTGCCAGCAGCTTAAGGCGGGACTACGAGCAGTACTTC,CASSLRRDYEQYF
.,TRBV9,.,16,TRBJ2-3,TGTGCCAGCAGCGAGGGAACTGAGATACGCACAGATACGCAGTATTTT,CASSEGTEIRTDTQYF
.,TRBV24-1,many,16,TRBJ2-7,TGTGCCACCCGTGGACATCGGGGGGCTGGCGTCTACGAGCAGTACTTC,CATRGHRGAGVYEQYF
TRBD1,TRBV29-1,few,11,TRBJ1-3,TGCAGCGCCCAGGGGGGCGGTTTGAAATATTTT,CSAQGGGLKYF
.,TRBV3-1,many,16,TRBJ1-4,TGTGCCAGCAGCTCTCCCGGGACCGAGACTAATGAAAAACTGTTTTTT,CASSSPGTETNEKLFF
.,TRBV2,.,13,TRBJ2-7,TGTGCCAGCAGTGTGGGGTCTAGTTACGAGCAGTACTTC,CASSVGSSYEQYF
.,TRBV28,many,14,TRBJ1-4,TGTGCCAGCAGGACCGCCGGCACTAATGAAAAACTGTTTTTT,CASRTAGTNEKLFF
.,TRBV24-1,many,12,TRBJ2-1,TGTGCCACCAGTGAGACCCGGGATGAGCAGTTCTTC,CATSETRDEQFF
TRBD1,TRBV27,.,18,TRBJ2-2,TGTGCCAGCAGTTTTTGGGGCAGGGGGATTTCGAACACCGGGGAGCTGTTTTTT,CASSFWGRGISNTGELFF
.,TRBV19,many,13,TRBJ1-1,TGTGCCAGTAGTAACGGGATGAACACTGAAGCTTTCTTT,CASSNGMNTEAFF
.,TRBV4-2,few,16,TRBJ2-7,TGTGCCAGCAGCCAAGTGCAGGCTCGAAGCTCCTACGAGCAGTACTTC,CASSQVQARSSYEQYF
.,TRBV28,few,14,TRBJ1-3,TGTGCCAGCACTGGGCGGGGAGCTGGAAACACCATATATTTT,CASTGRGAGNTIYF
TRBD1,TRBV20-1,many,16,TRBJ1-6,TGCAGTGCTAGAAACCCGGTGCAGGGGGATAATTCACCCCTCCACTTT,CSARNPVQGDNSPLHF
TRBD1,TRBV20-1,many,15,TRBJ1-1,TGCAGTGCTAGGAGGACAGGGGTGATGAACACTGAAGCTTTCTTT,CSARRTGVMNTEAFF
.,TRBV29-1,few,13,TRBJ1-2,TGCAGCGTTGCGAGCGGGGGCCCCTATGGCTACACCTTC,CSVASGGPYGYTF
.,TRBV5-1,many,15,TRBJ2-6,TGCGCCAGCAGCTTGGTGGGCTCTGGGGCCAACGTCCTGACTTTC,CASSLVGSGANVLTF
TRBD2,TRBV20-1,many,14,TRBJ2-2,TGCAGTGCTAGGGACAGCGGGAGCGCCGGGGAGCTGTTTTTT,CSARDSGSAGELFF
TRBD1,TRBV6-2/TRBV6-3,many,12,TRBJ1-2,TGTGCCAGCGCTCCCACAGGGGGCGGCTACACCTTC,CASAPTGGGYTF
TRBD2,TRBV20-1,few,16,TRBJ2-3,TGCAGTGCTGCTGAGACTAGCGGGGGACCCACAGATACGCAGTATTTT,CSAAETSGGPTDTQYF
TRBD2,TRBV28,.,15,TRBJ2-7,TGTGCCAGCTCCGAACGCGTAGCGGGAGTGTACGAGCAGTACTTC,CASSERVAGVYEQYF
.,TRBV20-1,many,13,TRBJ2-1,TGCAGTGCTACTAGCGACCCGTACAATGAGCAGTTCTTC,CSATSDPYNEQFF
.,TRBV18,many,15,TRBJ2-2,TGTGCCAGCTCACCACCTGATGGACGGGCCGGGGAGCTGTTTTTT,CASSPPDGRAGELFF
.,TRBV7-3,few,13,TRBJ2-1,TGTGCCAGCAGCCCCAGGAGTTACGATGAGCAGTTCTTC,CASSPRSYDEQFF
.,TRBV27,many,15,TRBJ2-7,TGTGCCAGCAGTTTATCAGGCACAGTTCTAGACGAGCAGTACTTC,CASSLSGTVLDEQYF
.,TRBV6-5,.,14,TRBJ1-1,TGTGCCAGCAGTCATGGGCCCGGACACACTGAAGCTTTCTTT,CASSHGPGHTEAFF
.,TRBV29-1,few,14,TRBJ1-5,TGCAGCGTTATCAGGGGAAGGAGCAATCAGCCCCAGCATTTT,CSVIRGRSNQPQHF
.,TRBV4-1,.,14,TRBJ2-1,TGCGCCAGCAGCCAATTCGCCGGGAGCGATGAGCAGTTCTTC,CASSQFAGSDEQFF
TRBD1,TRBV2,many,12,TRBJ1-2,TGTGCCAGCAGGGGACAGCTTGGGGGCTACACCTTC,CASRGQLGGYTF
.,TRBV12-3/TRBV12-4,.,15,TRBJ2-2,TGTGCCAGCAGCCGGGACCGGCGACACCCCGGGGAGCTGTTTTTT,CASSRDRRHPGELFF
TRBD2,TRBV28,many,16,TRBJ2-1,TGTGCCAGCAGTTTACCCCCGGGGACTAGTAGGAATGAGCAGTTCTTC,CASSLPPGTSRNEQFF
TRBD2,TRBV18,.,17,TRBJ2-5,TGTGCCAGCTCACTAGGAACTAGCGGGAGCGGGCAAGAGACCCAGTACTTC,CASSLGTSGSGQETQYF
.,TRBV11-2,many,12,TRBJ2-3,TGTGCCAGCAGCGTACAAACAGATACGCAGTATTTT,CASSVQTDTQYF
.,TRBV5-1,many,13,TRBJ2-3,TGCGCCAGCAGCTCGGTGGGCACAGATACGCAGTATTTT,CASSSVGTDTQYF
.,TRBV20-1,many,13,TRBJ1-4,TGCAGTGCTTACCCGACAGGCCATGAAAAACTGTTTTTT,CSAYPTGHEKLFF
TRBD1,TRBV6-7,few,16,TRBJ1-1,TGTGCCAGCAGGTACCGACAGGGACCCATGAACACTGAAGCTTTCTTT,CASRYRQGPMNTEAFF
.,TRBV29-1,.,15,TRBJ2-3,TGCAGCGTTGACGCTCTCCCCCTGGTCACAGATACGCAGTATTTT,CSVDALPLVTDTQYF
TRBD1,TRBV7-9,few,15,TRBJ1-5,TGTGCCAGCAGCGCACAGGGGAATAGCAATCAGCCCCAGCATTTT,CASSAQGNSNQPQHF
TRBD1,TRBV6-5,many,17,TRBJ1-2,TGTGCCAGCAGTTACGGAAGGACAGGGGGCAGTAGAGATGGCTACACCTTC,CASSYGRTGGSRDGYTF
.,TRBV3-1,many,15,TRBJ2-7,TGTGCCAGCAGCCAAGCAGGGGGCGGGAGCTACGAGCAGTACTTC,CASSQAGGGSYEQYF
.,TRBV7-2,many,12,TRBJ1-1,TGTGCCAGCAGCTCCCGGGCCCCTGAAGCTTTCTTT,CASSSRAPEAFF
TRBD1,TRBV28,many,16,TRBJ1-6,TGTGCCAGCAAGGGACAGGGGTACTCCTATAATTCACCCCTCCACTTT,CASKGQGYSYNSPLHF
.,TRBV28,few,13,TRBJ1-2,TGTGCCAGCAGTTTGCGAGGCGGGTATGGCTACACCTTC,CASSLRGGYGYTF
TRBD2,TRBV6-5,many,16,TRBJ2-5,TGTGCCAGCAGTTACAGGGGCGGGGGGCGCCAAGAGACCCAGTACTTC,CASSYRGGGRQETQYF
.,TRBV7-9,few,14,TRBJ2-3,TGTGCCAGCAGTCATCCGTGGGGCACAGATACGCAGTATTTT,CASSHPWGTDTQYF
.,TRBV27,many,12,TRBJ2-3,TGTGCCAGCAGTTCTATCCCAGATACGCAGTATTTT,CASSSIPDTQYF
.,TRBV2,.,15,TRBJ2-3,TGTGCCAGCAGTGGGGCGGGCGAGATCACAGATACGCAGTTTTTT,CASSGAGEITDTQFF
TRBD1,TRBV4-1,.,16,TRBJ2-2,TGCGCCAGCAGCCAAGATAATGGCAGGGGGACCGGGGAGCTGTTTTTT,CASSQDNGRGTGELFF
.,TRBV7-9,.,13,TRBJ2-3,TGTGTCAGCAGCTCAAGTCGCGCAGATACGCAGTATTTT,CVSSSSRADTQYF
.,TRBV10-3,many,12,TRBJ2-3,TGTGCCATCAGTGAGTTTGGGGATACGCAGTATTTT,CAISEFGDTQYF
.,TRBV11-1,.,12,TRBJ1-1,TGTGCCAGCAGCGCATTGAACACTGAAGCTTTCTTT,CASSALNTEAFF
.,TRBV2,.,13,TRBJ1-1,TGTGCCAGCAGACAATCGGAGGCCACTGAAGCTTTCTTT,CASRQSEATEAFF
TRBD2,TRBV11-3,many,17,TRBJ2-3,TGTGCCAGCAGCGCCAGCCCACTAGCGGGAGGGATAGATACGCAGTATTTT,CASSASPLAGGIDTQYF
.,TRBV5-1,few,14,TRBJ2-2,TGCGCCAGCTACCCGGGACCCAACACCGGGGAGCTGTTTTTT,CASYPGPNTGELFF
TRBD1,TRBV6-5,.,14,TRBJ2-2,TGTGCCAGCAGTTACTTACAGGGGGCCGGGGAGCTGTTTTTT,CASSYLQGAGELFF
.,TRBV29-1,.,13,TRBJ1-2,TGCAGCGTTACGGGACCGCTCAACTATGGCTACACCTTC,CSVTGPLNYGYTF